A selection of T cell receptor beta chains follows, all from one sample in a study of blood T cell repertoires in COVID-19. Assay used: immunoSEQ multiplex PCR; TCRdb lists only in-frame clones, some missing. In the table there are about 300,000 clones, about 85% of which are singletons. Sequencing was done on a sample of PBMCs or T cells enriched from blood (not recorded which). Receptors were obtained from a woman aged 50 to 65 who had recovered from COVID-19. The CDR3 runs from the conserved cysteine through the conserved F or W. The D gene is left open where the match is weak. Clone size appears in some rows only: once, few, many, or a class for an expanded clone.

V gene	J gene	D gene	clone size	CDR3 protein	CDR3 DNA
TRBV18	TRBJ2-2	NA	NA	CASSQGEDTGELFF	TGTGCCAGCTCACAAGGGGAGGACACCGGGGAGCTGTTTTTT
TRBV6-5	TRBJ2-1	TRBD1	NA	CASSRGGDRGTEQFF	TGTGCCAGCAGTCGGGGAGGGGACAGGGGAACTGAGCAGTTCTTC
TRBV11-2	TRBJ1-1	NA	NA	CASSLGRNTEAFF	TGTGCCAGCAGCTTAGGTAGGAACACTGAAGCTTTCTTT
TRBV29-1	TRBJ2-1	NA	NA	CSVVSGSSYNEQFF	TGCAGCGTTGTGTCCGGGAGCTCCTACAATGAGCAGTTCTTC
TRBV7-2	TRBJ2-5	NA	NA	CASSARVQESQYF	TGTGCCAGCAGCGCTCGGGTACAGGAGTCCCAGTACTTC
TRBV15	TRBJ2-1	TRBD2	NA	CATSRERGSYNEQFF	TGTGCCACCAGCAGGGAGCGGGGATCCTACAATGAGCAGTTCTTC
TRBV5-1	TRBJ2-4	TRBD2	NA	CASSLGTSGGVAKNIQYF	TGCGCCAGCAGCTTGGGGACTAGCGGGGGAGTAGCCAAAAACATTCAGTACTTC
TRBV20-1	TRBJ2-1	NA	NA	CSALGPTEQFF	TGCAGTGCCCTGGGGCCGACGGAGCAGTTCTTC
TRBV7-2	TRBJ2-1	TRBD2	NA	CASSPVSGMHSYNEQFF	TGTGCCAGCAGCCCCGTTAGCGGGATGCACTCCTACAATGAGCAGTTCTTC
TRBV5-8	TRBJ1-2	NA	NA	CASSWGWGLGRDGYTF	TGTGCCAGCAGCTGGGGCTGGGGGCTAGGTCGTGATGGCTACACCTTC
TRBV7-9	TRBJ1-6	TRBD1	NA	CASSDRGQLYNSPLHF	TGTGCCAGCAGCGATCGGGGACAGCTATATAATTCACCCCTCCACTTT
TRBV15	TRBJ1-5	NA	NA	CATSRVRSGNQPQHF	TGTGCCACCAGCAGAGTTCGAAGCGGCAATCAGCCCCAGCATTTT
TRBV27	TRBJ2-1	TRBD2	NA	CASRKLLAGVNEQFF	TGTGCCAGCAGGAAATTACTAGCGGGGGTCAATGAGCAGTTCTTC
TRBV2	TRBJ1-2	TRBD1	NA	CASSEDRGYGYTF	TGTGCCAGCAGTGAGGACAGGGGCTATGGCTACACCTTC
TRBV28	TRBJ1-1	TRBD1	NA	CASSLWTGSMNTEAFF	TGTGCCAGCAGTTTATGGACAGGGTCCATGAACACTGAAGCTTTCTTT
TRBV29-1	TRBJ2-3	TRBD2	NA	CSVAGPAGASTDTQYF	TGCAGCGTTGCGGGTCCAGCGGGGGCAAGCACAGATACGCAGTATTTT
TRBV7-9	TRBJ2-1	NA	NA	CASSLVGGNNEQFF	TGTGCCAGCAGCTTAGTTGGAGGGAACAATGAGCAGTTCTTC
TRBV2	TRBJ1-4	NA	NA	CASSDYEKLFF	TGTGCCAGCAGTGACTATGAAAAACTGTTTTTT
TRBV11-2	TRBJ1-4	NA	NA	CASRLAEFGTNEKLFF	TGTGCCAGCAGACTAGCGGAATTCGGAACTAATGAAAAACTGTTTTTT
TRBV5-4	TRBJ1-5	NA	NA	CASSRKGEGEQPQHF	TGTGCCAGCAGCCGCAAGGGGGAGGGGGAGCAGCCCCAGCATTTT
TRBV29-1	TRBJ2-2	NA	NA	CSVYRGGAGELFF	TGCAGCGTTTATAGGGGAGGTGCCGGGGAGCTGTTTTTT
TRBV15	TRBJ2-7	NA	NA	CATSRAGELSRGKQYF	TGTGCCACCAGCAGAGCTGGGGAACTTTCTAGGGGCAAGCAGTACTTC
TRBV7-2	TRBJ2-3	NA	NA	CASSPRPTDTQYF	TGTGCCAGCAGCCCCAGGCCTACAGATACGCAGTATTTT
TRBV20-1	TRBJ1-5	TRBD1	few	CSASPGTGVRGRNQPQHF	TGCAGTGCTAGTCCCGGGACAGGGGTCCGGGGGCGCAATCAGCCCCAGCATTTT
TRBV19	TRBJ1-4	NA	NA	CASSNRASTNEKLFF	TGTGCCAGTAGTAACAGGGCCTCCACTAATGAAAAACTGTTTTTT
TRBV6-5	TRBJ2-3	NA	few	CASSQGSTQYF	TGTGCCAGCAGTCAGGGAAGTACGCAGTATTTT
TRBV3-1/TRBV3-2	TRBJ1-2	NA	once	CASSQGQTYGYTF	TGTGCCAGCAGCCAAGGACAGACCTATGGCTACACCTTC
TRBV30	TRBJ2-1	TRBD1	once	CAWSRQGANEQFF	TGTGCCTGGAGTAGACAGGGTGCCAATGAGCAGTTCTTC
TRBV11-2	TRBJ2-1	TRBD2	NA	CASSSSVAGSENEQFF	TGTGCCAGCAGCTCCTCGGTAGCGGGATCGGAAAATGAGCAGTTCTTC
TRBV7-9	TRBJ2-1	TRBD2	NA	CASSLAGLAERNEQFF	TGTGCCAGCAGCTTAGCCGGACTAGCGGAAAGGAATGAGCAGTTCTTC
TRBV28	TRBJ1-6	NA	once	CASRQQGIGSPLHF	TGTGCCAGCAGACAACAGGGAATTGGATCACCCCTCCACTTT
TRBV5-1	TRBJ2-3	NA	NA	CASSLEGRGRTDTQYF	TGCGCCAGCAGCTTGGAGGGGCGGGGGCGCACAGATACGCAGTATTTT
TRBV30	TRBJ1-2	NA	NA	CAWTRHRDYGYTF	TGTGCCTGGACCAGGCACAGGGACTATGGCTACACCTTC
TRBV11-2	TRBJ1-3	NA	NA	CASSFRGQLSGNTIYF	TGTGCCAGCAGCTTCCGCGGCCAGTTGTCTGGAAACACCATATATTTT
TRBV7-2	TRBJ1-1	NA	NA	CASSLGSFGITEAFF	TGTGCCAGCAGCTTAGGCTCATTCGGGATCACTGAAGCTTTCTTT
TRBV10-3	TRBJ1-1	NA	NA	CATTAGPNTEAFF	TGTGCCACCACAGCGGGGCCGAACACTGAAGCTTTCTTT
TRBV5-5	TRBJ2-1	TRBD1	NA	CASSFYLGTGLDNEQFF	TGTGCCAGCAGCTTTTACCTAGGGACAGGCTTGGACAATGAGCAGTTCTTC
TRBV4-1	TRBJ1-2	NA	NA	CASSQASSGYGYTF	TGCGCCAGCAGCCAAGCATCCAGCGGGTATGGCTACACCTTC
TRBV14	TRBJ1-3	NA	NA	CASSQATRRNTIYF	TGTGCCAGCAGCCAAGCGACAAGAAGAAACACCATATATTTT
TRBV2	TRBJ2-2	TRBD1	NA	CASSEHRGPNTGELFF	TGTGCCAGCAGTGAGCACAGGGGGCCCAACACCGGGGAGCTGTTTTTT
TRBV28	TRBJ1-1	TRBD1	NA	CASSLFFGTVGTEAFF	TGTGCCAGCAGTTTATTTTTCGGGACAGTCGGCACTGAAGCTTTCTTT
TRBV5-6	TRBJ2-2	NA	NA	CASSLGATGELFF	TGTGCCAGCAGCTTAGGGGCCACCGGGGAGCTGTTTTTT
TRBV28	TRBJ2-3	TRBD1	NA	CATLQGADTQYF	TGTGCCACCCTCCAGGGGGCAGATACGCAGTATTTT
TRBV10-2	TRBJ2-2	NA	NA	CASTVTGELFF	TGCGCCAGCACGGTAACCGGGGAGCTGTTTTTT
TRBV5-1	TRBJ1-2	TRBD1	NA	CASSSDTQGSALGGYTF	TGCGCCAGCAGTTCAGATACACAGGGGTCGGCCCTAGGTGGCTACACCTTC
TRBV2	TRBJ1-2	NA	NA	CASSDRVPLNYGYTF	TGTGCCAGCAGTGATCGGGTACCGCTGAACTATGGCTACACCTTC
TRBV7-9	TRBJ2-3	TRBD2	NA	CASSLVAGADTQYF	TGTGCCAGCAGCTTGGTAGCGGGAGCAGATACGCAGTATTTT
TRBV28	TRBJ1-1	TRBD1	few	CASIQGGANTEAFF	TGTGCCAGCATACAGGGGGGGGCGAACACTGAAGCTTTCTTT
TRBV18	TRBJ1-1	NA	NA	CASSPSTDREAFF	TGTGCCAGCTCACCTTCGACTGATCGTGAAGCTTTCTTT